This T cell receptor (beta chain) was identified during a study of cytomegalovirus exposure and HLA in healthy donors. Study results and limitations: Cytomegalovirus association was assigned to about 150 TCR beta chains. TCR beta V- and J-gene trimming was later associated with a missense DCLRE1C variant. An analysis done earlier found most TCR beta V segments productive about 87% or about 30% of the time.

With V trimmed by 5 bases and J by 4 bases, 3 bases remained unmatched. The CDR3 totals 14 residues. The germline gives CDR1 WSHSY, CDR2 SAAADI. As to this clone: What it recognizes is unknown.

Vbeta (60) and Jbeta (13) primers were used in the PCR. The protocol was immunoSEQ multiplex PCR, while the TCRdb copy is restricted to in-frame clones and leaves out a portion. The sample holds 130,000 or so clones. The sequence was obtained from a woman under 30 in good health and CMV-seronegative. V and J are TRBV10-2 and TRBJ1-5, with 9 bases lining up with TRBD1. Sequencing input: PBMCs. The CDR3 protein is CASSQQGANQPQHF. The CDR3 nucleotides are TGCGCCAGCAGTCAACAGGGGGCTAATCAGCCCCAGCATTTT.